Listed below are T cell receptor beta chains from one sample, sequenced in a study of control samples from healthy donors and cancer patients. Sequenced by immunoSEQ multiplex PCR; TCRdb stores in-frame clones only, minus some. The sample includes some 130,000 clones, about 92% of them seen just once. Sequencing used blood. The receptors derive from a woman in her forties or fifties in good health. Both conserved end residues are part of each CDR3. D genes are given only for firm matches. Clone sizes are given selectively: once, few, many, or a class where the clone is expanded.

abundance: few
len: 11
d_gene: .
v_gene: TRBV5-6
j_gene: TRBJ1-1
CDR3aa: CASSLDTEAFF
CDR3nt: TGTGCCAGCAGCTTAGACACTGAAGCTTTCTTT

abundance: .
len: 11
d_gene: .
v_gene: TRBV3-1/TRBV3-2
j_gene: TRBJ2-7
CDR3aa: CASSQGLEQYF
CDR3nt: TGTGCCAGCAGCCAAGGGCTCGAGCAGTACTTC

abundance: .
len: 14
d_gene: .
v_gene: TRBV12-5
j_gene: TRBJ2-2
CDR3aa: CASGLGQGTGELFF
CDR3nt: TGTGCTAGTGGTTTGGGCCAGGGCACCGGGGAGCTGTTTTTT

abundance: .
len: 13
d_gene: .
v_gene: TRBV10-1
j_gene: TRBJ2-7
CDR3aa: CASSESGVYEQYF
CDR3nt: TGCGCCAGCAGTGAGTCGGGGGTCTACGAGCAGTACTTC

abundance: .
len: 15
d_gene: .
v_gene: TRBV7-8
j_gene: TRBJ1-2
CDR3aa: CASSLAVQPNYGYTF
CDR3nt: TGTGCCAGCAGCTTAGCGGTACAGCCAAACTATGGCTACACCTTC

abundance: .
len: 12
d_gene: .
v_gene: TRBV21-1
j_gene: TRBJ2-3
CDR3aa: CASSSTYRTQYF
CDR3nt: TGTGCCAGCAGTTCGACCTATCGAACGCAGTATTTT

abundance: once
len: 16
d_gene: TRBD2
v_gene: TRBV27
j_gene: TRBJ2-7
CDR3aa: CASSLSAGTSDFEQYF
CDR3nt: TGTGCCAGCAGTTTATCGGCCGGGACTAGCGATTTCGAGCAGTACTTC

abundance: once
len: 13
d_gene: TRBD1
v_gene: TRBV18
j_gene: TRBJ1-1
CDR3aa: CASSEDRVAEAFF
CDR3nt: TGTGCCAGCTCCGAAGACAGGGTCGCTGAAGCTTTCTTT

abundance: .
len: 14
d_gene: TRBD2
v_gene: TRBV28
j_gene: TRBJ2-1
CDR3aa: CATLPGLAENEQFF
CDR3nt: TGTGCCACCCTACCGGGACTAGCGGAAAACGAGCAGTTCTTC

abundance: .
len: 13
d_gene: TRBD1
v_gene: TRBV7-9
j_gene: TRBJ1-2
CDR3aa: CASNSQGAGGYTF
CDR3nt: TGTGCCAGCAATTCACAGGGGGCGGGTGGCTACACCTTC

abundance: .
len: 15
d_gene: .
v_gene: TRBV19
j_gene: TRBJ1-5
CDR3aa: CASSIGGGAYQPQHF
CDR3nt: TGTGCCAGTAGTATAGGGGGGGGAGCCTATCAGCCCCAGCATTTT

abundance: .
len: 15
d_gene: .
v_gene: TRBV2
j_gene: TRBJ2-3
CDR3aa: CASSERPESTDTQYF
CDR3nt: TGTGCCAGCAGTGAACGGCCAGAGAGCACAGATACGCAGTATTTT

abundance: .
len: 14
d_gene: TRBD1
v_gene: TRBV30
j_gene: TRBJ1-1
CDR3aa: CAWSNRGGNTEAFF
CDR3nt: TGTGCCTGGAGTAACAGGGGAGGGAACACTGAAGCTTTCTTT

abundance: .
len: 14
d_gene: TRBD1
v_gene: TRBV5-1
j_gene: TRBJ1-4
CDR3aa: CASSEGQGSEKLFF
CDR3nt: TGCGCCAGCAGCGAGGGACAGGGTAGTGAAAAACTGTTTTTT

abundance: once
len: 15
d_gene: TRBD2
v_gene: TRBV27
j_gene: TRBJ2-7
CDR3aa: CASSLWGGRTYEQYF
CDR3nt: TGTGCCAGCAGTTTATGGGGCGGGAGGACCTACGAGCAGTACTTC

abundance: .
len: 11
d_gene: .
v_gene: TRBV28
j_gene: TRBJ2-3
CDR3aa: CASRDGGRQYF
CDR3nt: TGTGCCAGCAGGGATGGGGGTCGGCAGTATTTT

abundance: .
len: 13
d_gene: .
v_gene: TRBV12-3/TRBV12-4
j_gene: TRBJ1-6
CDR3aa: CASMAGYNSPLHF
CDR3nt: TGTGCCAGCATGGCAGGGTATAATTCACCCCTCCACTTT

abundance: .
len: 16
d_gene: TRBD1
v_gene: TRBV7-9
j_gene: TRBJ1-3
CDR3aa: CASSLVRDSSGNTIYF
CDR3nt: TGTGCCAGCAGCTTAGTTCGGGACAGCTCTGGAAACACCATATATTTT

abundance: .
len: 15
d_gene: .
v_gene: TRBV28
j_gene: TRBJ2-3
CDR3aa: CASSLLAGRTDTQYF
CDR3nt: TGTGCCAGCAGTTTATTGGCGGGGCGCACAGATACGCAGTATTTT

abundance: once
len: 16
d_gene: .
v_gene: TRBV6-1
j_gene: TRBJ1-5
CDR3aa: CASSEGSQAGYQPQHF
CDR3nt: TGTGCCAGCAGTGAAGGGTCCCAGGCAGGATATCAGCCCCAGCATTTT

abundance: .
len: 20
d_gene: TRBD2
v_gene: TRBV9
j_gene: TRBJ2-1
CDR3aa: CASSVSVLATSRGGFNEQFF
CDR3nt: TGTGCCAGCAGCGTTTCCGTTCTAGCGACCTCACGGGGGGGATTCAATGAGCAGTTCTTC

abundance: .
len: 14
d_gene: .
v_gene: TRBV11-2
j_gene: TRBJ2-7
CDR3aa: CASSLERLSYEQYF
CDR3nt: TGTGCCAGCAGCTTAGAGAGGCTCTCCTACGAGCAGTACTTC

abundance: .
len: 11
d_gene: .
v_gene: TRBV30
j_gene: TRBJ1-1
CDR3aa: CAWSEVSEAFF
CDR3nt: TGTGCCTGGAGTGAGGTTTCTGAAGCTTTCTTT

abundance: .
len: 14
d_gene: .
v_gene: TRBV5-4
j_gene: TRBJ2-5
CDR3aa: CASSLDQGKATQYF
CDR3nt: TGTGCCAGCAGCTTGGACCAGGGGAAGGCGACCCAGTACTTC

abundance: .
len: 16
d_gene: TRBD1
v_gene: TRBV28
j_gene: TRBJ1-4
CDR3aa: CASSPLRDSFNEKLFF
CDR3nt: TGTGCCAGCAGTCCACTCCGGGACAGTTTTAATGAAAAACTGTTTTTT

abundance: .
len: 14
d_gene: TRBD1
v_gene: TRBV15
j_gene: TRBJ2-7
CDR3aa: CATSIRQGEGEQYF
CDR3nt: TGTGCCACCAGCATACGACAGGGTGAAGGCGAGCAGTACTTC

abundance: .
len: 17
d_gene: TRBD2
v_gene: TRBV3-1/TRBV3-2
j_gene: TRBJ2-3
CDR3aa: CASSQGSASGYTDTQYF
CDR3nt: TGTGCCAGCAGCCAAGGTAGCGCTAGCGGCTACACAGATACGCAGTATTTT

abundance: .
len: 14
d_gene: .
v_gene: TRBV6-1
j_gene: TRBJ1-2
CDR3aa: CASSDVSLHYGYTF
CDR3nt: TGTGCCAGCAGTGATGTCTCTCTTCACTATGGCTACACCTTC

abundance: once
len: 14
d_gene: .
v_gene: TRBV20-1
j_gene: TRBJ1-6
CDR3aa: CSASSKGDYSPLHF
CDR3nt: TGCAGTGCTAGTTCCAAAGGGGACTATTCACCCCTCCACTTT

abundance: .
len: 16
d_gene: TRBD2
v_gene: TRBV6-1
j_gene: TRBJ2-5
CDR3aa: CASSGSPSGGEETQYF
CDR3nt: TGTGCCAGCAGTGGGTCCCCTAGCGGGGGGGAAGAGACCCAGTACTTC

abundance: .
len: 16
d_gene: .
v_gene: TRBV11-2
j_gene: TRBJ1-3
CDR3aa: CASSLVATFSGNTIYF
CDR3nt: TGTGCCAGCAGCTTAGTTGCCACCTTCTCTGGAAACACCATATATTTT

abundance: .
len: 16
d_gene: TRBD2
v_gene: TRBV2
j_gene: TRBJ2-7
CDR3aa: CASSESSASGRTLRYF
CDR3nt: TGTGCCAGCAGTGAAAGTTCCGCTAGCGGGAGGACCCTACGGTACTTC

abundance: .
len: 16
d_gene: TRBD2
v_gene: TRBV9
j_gene: TRBJ2-2
CDR3aa: CASSVARRGGDGELFF
CDR3nt: TGTGCCAGCAGCGTAGCTCGGCGCGGGGGGGACGGGGAGCTGTTTTTT

abundance: .
len: 12
d_gene: .
v_gene: TRBV28
j_gene: TRBJ2-2
CDR3aa: CASSFNTGELFF
CDR3nt: TGTGCCAGCAGTTTCAACACCGGGGAGCTGTTTTTT

abundance: .
len: 12
d_gene: .
v_gene: TRBV2
j_gene: TRBJ2-7
CDR3aa: CATQQGQEQEYF
CDR3nt: TGTGCCACCCAGCAGGGGCAAGAACAGGAGTACTTC

abundance: .
len: 15
d_gene: TRBD2
v_gene: TRBV5-1
j_gene: TRBJ2-7
CDR3aa: CASSLAGTSFYEQYF
CDR3nt: TGCGCCAGCAGCTTAGCCGGGACTAGCTTCTACGAGCAGTACTTC

abundance: .
len: 16
d_gene: TRBD2
v_gene: TRBV7-6
j_gene: TRBJ2-5
CDR3aa: CASSLGSGGAGETQYF
CDR3nt: TGTGCCAGCAGCTTAGGTAGCGGGGGGGCCGGGGAGACCCAGTACTTC

abundance: .
len: 13
d_gene: .
v_gene: TRBV27
j_gene: TRBJ1-2
CDR3aa: CASTSGGAYGYTF
CDR3nt: TGTGCCAGCACCTCGGGGGGCGCTTATGGCTACACCTTC

abundance: .
len: 13
d_gene: .
v_gene: TRBV12-3/TRBV12-4
j_gene: TRBJ1-1
CDR3aa: CASKDTLNTEAFF
CDR3nt: TGTGCCAGCAAGGACACCCTGAACACTGAAGCTTTCTTT

abundance: .
len: 15
d_gene: .
v_gene: TRBV5-5
j_gene: TRBJ1-1
CDR3aa: CANSQLLRGNTEAFF
CDR3nt: TGTGCCAACAGCCAACTTTTACGCGGGAACACTGAAGCTTTCTTT

abundance: few
len: 14
d_gene: .
v_gene: TRBV5-1
j_gene: TRBJ1-1
CDR3aa: CASSVTGFGTEAFF
CDR3nt: TGCGCCAGCAGCGTTACAGGGTTTGGCACTGAAGCTTTCTTT

abundance: .
len: 14
d_gene: .
v_gene: TRBV6-1
j_gene: TRBJ1-2
CDR3aa: CASSEWSANYGYTF
CDR3nt: TGTGCCAGCAGTGAATGGTCAGCGAACTATGGCTACACCTTC

abundance: .
len: 14
d_gene: TRBD1
v_gene: TRBV6-5
j_gene: TRBJ1-4
CDR3aa: CASRPGGLDEKLFF
CDR3nt: TGTGCCAGCAGGCCAGGGGGACTAGATGAAAAACTGTTTTTT

abundance: .
len: 14
d_gene: .
v_gene: TRBV19
j_gene: TRBJ1-3
CDR3aa: CASSKTVGGNTIYF
CDR3nt: TGTGCCAGTAGTAAGACAGTAGGTGGAAACACCATATATTTT

abundance: .
len: 13
d_gene: .
v_gene: TRBV30
j_gene: TRBJ1-2
CDR3aa: CAWNGFSNGGYTF
CDR3nt: TGTGCCTGGAATGGTTTCTCCAACGGAGGCTACACCTTC

abundance: .
len: 15
d_gene: TRBD1
v_gene: TRBV15
j_gene: TRBJ2-5
CDR3aa: CATSRAQGAGETQYF
CDR3nt: TGTGCCACCAGCAGAGCACAGGGGGCCGGAGAGACCCAGTACTTC

abundance: few
len: 14
d_gene: .
v_gene: TRBV7-8
j_gene: TRBJ1-6
CDR3aa: CASSFLGDNSPLHF
CDR3nt: TGTGCCAGCAGCTTTCTCGGGGATAATTCACCCCTCCACTTT

abundance: few
len: 13
d_gene: .
v_gene: TRBV3-1/TRBV3-2
j_gene: TRBJ2-2
CDR3aa: CASSHSYTGELFF
CDR3nt: TGTGCCAGCAGCCACAGCTACACCGGGGAGCTGTTTTTT

abundance: .
len: 12
d_gene: .
v_gene: TRBV15
j_gene: TRBJ1-2
CDR3aa: CATQTSNYGYTF
CDR3nt: TGTGCCACCCAGACAAGTAACTATGGCTACACCTTC

abundance: .
len: 15
d_gene: TRBD1
v_gene: TRBV3-1/TRBV3-2
j_gene: TRBJ1-2
CDR3aa: CASSPRRQGYYGYTF
CDR3nt: TGTGCCAGCAGCCCTCGTCGACAGGGCTACTATGGCTACACCTTC

abundance: .
len: 15
d_gene: .
v_gene: TRBV6-5
j_gene: TRBJ2-7
CDR3aa: CASSSRSRGGYEQYF
CDR3nt: TGTGCCAGCAGTTCGAGGTCCAGGGGCGGTTACGAGCAGTACTTC

abundance: .
len: 14
d_gene: .
v_gene: TRBV19
j_gene: TRBJ2-6
CDR3aa: CASRKSSGANVLTF
CDR3nt: TGTGCCAGTCGCAAGAGTTCTGGGGCCAACGTCCTGACTTTC

abundance: .
len: 13
d_gene: TRBD2
v_gene: TRBV9
j_gene: TRBJ2-3
CDR3aa: CASGLAGGNTQYF
CDR3nt: TGTGCCAGCGGACTAGCGGGGGGGAATACGCAGTATTTT

abundance: .
len: 15
d_gene: .
v_gene: TRBV6-1
j_gene: TRBJ1-2
CDR3aa: CASSEGWGDNYGYTF
CDR3nt: TGTGCCAGCAGTGAAGGGTGGGGGGACAACTATGGCTACACCTTC

abundance: .
len: 15
d_gene: TRBD2
v_gene: TRBV3-1/TRBV3-2
j_gene: TRBJ2-7
CDR3aa: CASSRAGLAGNEQYF
CDR3nt: TGTGCCAGCAGCCGTGCAGGACTAGCGGGTAACGAGCAGTACTTC

abundance: .
len: 15
d_gene: TRBD2
v_gene: TRBV2
j_gene: TRBJ2-5
CDR3aa: CASKRTSGGQETQYF
CDR3nt: TGTGCCAGCAAAAGGACTAGCGGGGGGCAAGAGACCCAGTACTTC

abundance: .
len: 13
d_gene: .
v_gene: TRBV19
j_gene: TRBJ2-2
CDR3aa: CASSILFGGELFF
CDR3nt: TGTGCCAGTAGTATTCTTTTCGGCGGGGAGCTGTTTTTT

abundance: once
len: 16
d_gene: .
v_gene: TRBV7-9
j_gene: TRBJ2-1
CDR3aa: CASSKRPSVSYNEQFF
CDR3nt: TGTGCCAGCAGCAAAAGGCCGAGCGTATCCTACAATGAGCAGTTCTTC

abundance: once
len: 16
d_gene: .
v_gene: TRBV6-1
j_gene: TRBJ1-4
CDR3aa: CASSEIAWGAGEKLFF
CDR3nt: TGTGCCAGCAGTGAAATAGCGTGGGGGGCGGGAGAAAAACTGTTTTTT